This is a list of T cell receptor beta chains from one sample in a study of post-analysis software for immune sequencing data. TCRdb passed the PCR reads through MiXCR, listing each CDR3 protein once. The repertoire holds over 150,000 distinct CDR3 sequences, with around 34% as singletons. The sequencing used blood, collected after autologous hematopoietic stem cell transplantation. The receptors stem from a girl between 10 and 17 years old with multiple sclerosis. The CDR3 runs from the conserved cysteine through the conserved F or W. Fields, in order: clone size, D gene, V gene, J gene, CDR3 protein, CDR3 DNA. A D gene is named only where the DNA matches it firmly. Expanded clones get a size class; other rows say once, few or many, or leave the size out.

>few|TRBD2|TRBV20-1|TRBJ2-3
CSARWEGQDTQYF
TGCAGTGCTAGGTGGGAGGGCCAAGATACGCAGTATTTT
>NA|TRBD2|TRBV7-9|TRBJ2-1
CASSLGLREGGEQFF
TGTGCCAGCAGCTTAGGTCTGCGGGAGGGAGGTGAGCAGTTCTTC
>NA|NA|TRBV12-3/TRBV12-4|TRBJ1-2
CASSLFLQGQNYGYTF
TGTGCCAGCAGCCTATTTCTACAGGGCCAGAACTATGGCTACACCTTC
>few|NA|TRBV10-3|TRBJ1-5
CATAASNQPQHF
TGTGCCACGGCGGCTAGCAATCAGCCCCAGCATTTT
>NA|NA|TRBV6-2/TRBV6-3|TRBJ2-7
CASKTGAAYEQYF
TGTGCCAGCAAAACCGGAGCCGCCTACGAGCAGTACTTC
>few|NA|TRBV4-2|TRBJ1-1
CASSPTSDTVNTEAFF
TGTGCCAGCAGCCCGACCTCGGACACCGTGAACACTGAAGCTTTCTTT
>few|TRBD1|TRBV4-1|TRBJ2-5
CASSRTLRTGTAQETQYF
TGCGCCAGCAGCCGAACACTACGGACCGGGACAGCCCAAGAGACCCAGTACTTC
>many|NA|TRBV24-1|TRBJ2-1
CATRGGTVNEQFF
TGTGCCACCAGAGGCGGGACCGTCAATGAGCAGTTCTTC
>NA|TRBD1|TRBV3-1|TRBJ1-5
CASSLTGGGNQPQHF
TGTGCCAGCAGCCTTACAGGGGGTGGGAATCAGCCCCAGCATTTT
>NA|NA|TRBV7-3|TRBJ2-7
CASSLEWGYEQYF
TGTGCCAGCAGCTTAGAGTGGGGGTACGAGCAGTACTTC
>few|NA|TRBV11-2|TRBJ2-1
CASSKYNEQFF
TGTGCCAGCAGCAAGTACAATGAGCAGTTCTTC